This TCR beta chain is drawn from a study of shared clonotypes between healthy human individuals. Data came from immunoSEQ multiplex PCR; TCRdb stores just in-frame clones and leaves some out. Seen here are some 2 million clones, 85% to 95% observed once, and the top ten hold approximately 1%. Naive CD8 cells comprised CD45RO-negative, CCR7-positively selected cells, excluding terminally differentiated effector memory CD45RA+ cells. Trimming took 5 bases from V and 4 from J, leaving 12 bases between them. CDR3 length: 13 amino acids. Germline lookup yields CDR1 MNHEY and CDR2 SMNVEV (reference sequence).

The specimen was naive CD8+ T cells sorted from blood. The chain carries TRBV27 and TRBJ2-7; a possible D gene is TRBD2 (5 bases). This TCR derives from a man between 18 and 29 years old in good health. The CDR3 sequence is CASSMTTGYEQYF. The CDR3 coding sequence is TGTGCCAGCAGTATGACTACGGGGTACGAGCAGTACTTC.